Described below is a single T cell receptor beta chain sequence and its context. Sequencing used immunoSEQ multiplex PCR; TCRdb keeps in-frame clones, though not all of them. The repertoire consists of some 240,000 clones, with 90% occurring once and the leading ten covering roughly 2.2%. CDR1 and CDR2 (germline): LGHNT, FRNRAP. This CDR3 has 19 amino acids. Deletions cut 0 bases from V and 0 bases from J, with 18 bases between. The data derive from a study of blood T cell repertoires in COVID-19. This TCR was recovered from a woman aged 55-69 years with COVID-19, enrolled during active disease. Material: peripheral blood. The chain couples TRBV12-5 to TRBJ1-5; D might be TRBD1 (6 bases). CDR3 residues: CASGLVRGRGSDSNQPQHF. In DNA form, the CDR3 reads TGTGCTAGTGGTTTGGTAAGGGGTAGGGGGTCAGATAGCAATCAGCCCCAGCATTTT.